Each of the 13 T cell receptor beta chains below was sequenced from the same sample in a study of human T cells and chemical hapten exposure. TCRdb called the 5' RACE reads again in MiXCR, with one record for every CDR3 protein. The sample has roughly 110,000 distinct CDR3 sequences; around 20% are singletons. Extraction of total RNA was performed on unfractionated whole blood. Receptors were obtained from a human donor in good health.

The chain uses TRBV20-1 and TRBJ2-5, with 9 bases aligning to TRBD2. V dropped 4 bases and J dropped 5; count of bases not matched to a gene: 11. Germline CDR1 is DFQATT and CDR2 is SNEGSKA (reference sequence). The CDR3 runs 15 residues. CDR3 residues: CSATFPLAGRETQYF. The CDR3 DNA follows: TGCAGTGCTACCTTCCCCCTAGCGGGAAGGGAGACCCAGTACTTC.

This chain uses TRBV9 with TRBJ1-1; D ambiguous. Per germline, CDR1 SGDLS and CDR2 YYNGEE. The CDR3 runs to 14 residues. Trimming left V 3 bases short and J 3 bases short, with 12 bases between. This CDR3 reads CASSAGVSYTEAFF. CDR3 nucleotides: TGTGCCAGCAGCGCCGGGGTCTCCTACACTGAAGCTTTCTTT.

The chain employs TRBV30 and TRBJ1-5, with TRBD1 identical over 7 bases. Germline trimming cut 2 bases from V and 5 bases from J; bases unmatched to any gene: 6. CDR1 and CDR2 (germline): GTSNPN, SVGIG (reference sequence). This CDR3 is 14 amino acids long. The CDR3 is CAWSTLGGYQPQHF. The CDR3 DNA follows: TGTGCCTGGAGTACCCTAGGGGGCTATCAGCCCCAGCATTTT.

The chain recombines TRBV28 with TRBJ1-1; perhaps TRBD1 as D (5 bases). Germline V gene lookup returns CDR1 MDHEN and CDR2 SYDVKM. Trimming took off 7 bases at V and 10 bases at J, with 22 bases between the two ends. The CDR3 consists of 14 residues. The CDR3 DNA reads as TGTGCCAGCAACCTCTGGCAGGGTACGGGTCGAGCTTTCTTT. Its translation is CASNLWQGTGRAFF.

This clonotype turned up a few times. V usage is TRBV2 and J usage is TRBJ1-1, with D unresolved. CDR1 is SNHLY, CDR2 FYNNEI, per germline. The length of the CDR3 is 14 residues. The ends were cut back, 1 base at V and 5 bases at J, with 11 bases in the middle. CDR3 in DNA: TGTGCCAGCAGTGAAGTCAGAGATGGGACTGAAGCTTTCTTT. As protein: CASSEVRDGTEAFF.

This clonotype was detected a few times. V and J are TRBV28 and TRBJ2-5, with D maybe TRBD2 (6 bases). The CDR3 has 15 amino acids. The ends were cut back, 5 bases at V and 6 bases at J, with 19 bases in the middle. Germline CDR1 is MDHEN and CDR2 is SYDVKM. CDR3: CASSPRRGGVKTQYF. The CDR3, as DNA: TGTGCCAGCAGTCCGCGGCGGGGTGGCGTGAAGACCCAGTACTTC. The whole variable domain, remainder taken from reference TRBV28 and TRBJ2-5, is DVKVTQSSRYLVKRTGEKVFLECVQDMDHENMFWYRQDPGLGLRLIYFSYDVKMKEKGDIPEGYSVSREKKERFSLILESASTNQTSMYLCASSPRRGGVKTQYFGPGTRLLVL.

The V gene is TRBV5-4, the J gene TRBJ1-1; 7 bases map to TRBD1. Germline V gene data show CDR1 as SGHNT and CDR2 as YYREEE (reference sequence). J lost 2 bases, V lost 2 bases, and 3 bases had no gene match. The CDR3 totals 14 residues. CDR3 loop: CASSLGTANTEAFF. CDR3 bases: TGTGCCAGCAGCTTAGGGACAGCCAACACTGAAGCTTTCTTT.

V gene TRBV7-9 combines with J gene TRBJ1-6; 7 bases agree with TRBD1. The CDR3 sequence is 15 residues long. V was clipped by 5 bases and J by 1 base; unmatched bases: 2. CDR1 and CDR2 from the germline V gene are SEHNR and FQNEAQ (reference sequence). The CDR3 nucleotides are TGTGCCAGCAGCCGCAGGGGGTCCTATAATTCACCCCTCCACTTT. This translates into CASSRRGSYNSPLHF.

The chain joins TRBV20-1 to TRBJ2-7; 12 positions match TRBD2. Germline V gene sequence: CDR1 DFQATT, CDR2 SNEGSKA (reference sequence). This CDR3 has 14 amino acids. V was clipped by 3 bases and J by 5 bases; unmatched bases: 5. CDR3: CSASLAGGPHEQYF. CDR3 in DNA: TGCAGTGCTAGTCTAGCGGGAGGGCCCCACGAGCAGTACTTC.

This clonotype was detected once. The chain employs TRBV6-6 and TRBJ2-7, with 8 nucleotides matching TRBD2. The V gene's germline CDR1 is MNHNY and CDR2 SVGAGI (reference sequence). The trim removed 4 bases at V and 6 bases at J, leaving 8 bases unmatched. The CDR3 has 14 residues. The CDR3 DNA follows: TGTGCCAGCAGTTCCTCAGCGGGAGAGTCCGAGCAGTACTTC. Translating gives CASSSSAGESEQYF.

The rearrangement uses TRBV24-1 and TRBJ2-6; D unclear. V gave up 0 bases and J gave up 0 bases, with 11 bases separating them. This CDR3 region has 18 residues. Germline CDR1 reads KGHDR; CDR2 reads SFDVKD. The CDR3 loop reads CATSDLQGGASGANVLTF. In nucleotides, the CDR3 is TGTGCCACCAGTGATTTGCAAGGCGGAGCCTCTGGGGCCAACGTCCTGACTTTC.

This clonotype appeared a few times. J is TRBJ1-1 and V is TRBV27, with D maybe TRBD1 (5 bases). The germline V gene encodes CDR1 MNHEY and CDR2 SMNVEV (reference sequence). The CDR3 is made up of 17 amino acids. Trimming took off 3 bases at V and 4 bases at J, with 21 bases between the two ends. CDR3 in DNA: TGTGCCAGCAGTTTGGGGGTAGCCGGGTCCTTAATCACTGAAGCTTTCTTT. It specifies CASSLGVAGSLITEAFF.

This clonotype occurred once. The CDR3 DNA reads as TGTGCCAGCAGCTCTATACCCGTCGGGGGGCCGGGGAATGAAAAACTGTTTTTT. Residues: CASSSIPVGGPGNEKLFF. The V call is TRBV27, the J call TRBJ1-4; a possible D gene is TRBD1 (6 bases). The germline gives CDR1 MNHEY, CDR2 SMNVEV (reference sequence). CDR3 length equals 18 residues. Trimming removed 6 bases at V and 5 bases at J, with 25 bases between.